The 9 T cell receptor beta chains presented below share a single source sample, sequenced in a study of control samples from healthy donors and cancer patients. Some clones are missing from TCRdb's copy, which holds only in-frame ones; the method was immunoSEQ multiplex PCR. The table lists roughly 170,000 clones, 94% of them singletons. Material: blood. The receptors stem from a woman younger than 35 in good health.

The chain has TRBV29-1 and TRBJ2-5; D is perhaps TRBD2 (6 bases). Trimming took 1 base from V and 4 from J, leaving 10 bases between them. The CDR3 has 13 residues. Germline CDR1 is SQVTM and CDR2 is ANQGSEA. Here the CDR3 DNA reads TGCAGCGTTGAAGTCGGGGGTGGAGAGACCCAGTACTTC. Amino acids: CSVEVGGGETQYF.

This chain connects TRBV6-1 to TRBJ1-1, with TRBD1 matching over 7 bases. CDR3 length: 17 residues. V lost 0 bases to trimming and J lost 4 bases; unmatched junction nucleotides: 11. Germline CDR1 and CDR2: MNHNS and SASEGT. The CDR3 sequence: CASSEALRGQWGTEAFF. The CDR3 nucleotides read TGTGCCAGCAGTGAAGCGCTTAGGGGGCAATGGGGCACTGAAGCTTTCTTT.

This sequence joins TRBV7-2 and TRBJ1-2; D uncertain. CDR3 length: 12 amino acids. The V gene lost 2 bases and the J gene lost 8 bases, with 9 bases spanning the gap. From germline, CDR1 is SGHTA and CDR2 FQGNSA. CDR3 sequence: CASSLTGEGYTF. The CDR3 nucleotides read TGTGCCAGCAGCTTAACCGGCGAGGGCTACACCTTC.

V gene TRBV6-2 or TRBV6-3 combines with J gene TRBJ1-1; no definite D call. Trimming shortened V by 4 bases and J by 5 bases, and 14 bases separated the two germline ends. From germline, CDR1 is MNHEY and CDR2 SVGEGT. This CDR3 has 14 residues. The CDR3 DNA sequence: TGTGCCAGCAGTTTTGACCTCAAAGGGACTGAAGCTTTCTTT. This sequence encodes CASSFDLKGTEAFF.

This clone occurred a few times. This chain uses TRBV7-2 with TRBJ2-1; the match to TRBD2 covers 9 bases. The CDR3 has 15 amino acids. The J segment lost 2 bases and the V segment lost 4 bases, leaving 3 bases of the junction unmatched. Germline-derived CDR1 and CDR2 are SGHTA and FQGNSA. CDR3 in DNA: TGTGCCAGCAGCTCCCAGCGGGGGGCCTACAATGAGCAGTTCTTC. Its protein product is CASSSQRGAYNEQFF.

The gene calls are TRBV7-3 and TRBJ2-2; the D is unclear. The germline V gene has CDR1 SGHTA and CDR2 FQGTGA. The CDR3 consists of 13 residues. The V end was cut by 3 bases, the J end by 5 bases, with 7 bases between. The CDR3 nucleotides are TGTGCCAGCAGCTTTGTAGGAACCGGGGAGCTGTTTTTT. It yields the protein CASSFVGTGELFF.

This chain joins TRBV12-5 and TRBJ1-1; 7 nucleotides align to TRBD1. The length of the CDR3 is 15 residues. Germline V CDR1 and CDR2: LGHNT, FRNRAP. The V and J ends lost 0 bases and 1 base, in that order; junction bases with no gene match: 2. This CDR3 reads CASGLVTGRNTEAFF. CDR3 coding DNA: TGTGCTAGTGGTTTGGTGACAGGGCGGAACACTGAAGCTTTCTTT.

The chain combines TRBV14 with TRBJ1-6; 10 nucleotides align to TRBD1. This CDR3 is built from 17 residues. Germline V CDR1 and CDR2: SGHDN, FVKESK. Trimming cost V 4 bases and J 3 bases; bases outside gene matches: 6. As DNA, the CDR3 is TGTGCCAGCAGCCCGCTAAGGACAGGGGGCTATAATTCACCCCTCCACTTT. This codes for CASSPLRTGGYNSPLHF. The variable domain in full, completed from reference TRBV14 and TRBJ1-6, reads EAGVTQFPSHSVIEKGQTVTLRCDPISGHDNLYWYRRVMGKEIKFLLHFVKESKQDESGMPNNRFLAERTGGTYSTLKVQPAELEDSGVYFCASSPLRTGGYNSPLHFGNGTRLTVT.

The CDR3 bases are TGTGCCAGCAGTGAGGATGGGGGAGCTTTCTTT. Amino acid sequence: CASSEDGGAFF. The chain uses TRBV6-1 and TRBJ1-1; D perhaps matches TRBD1 (5 bases). Trimming pared 3 bases from V and 10 bases from J, leaving 9 bases between. The CDR3 has 11 residues. The germline V gene encodes CDR1 MNHNS and CDR2 SASEGT.